Below are 30 T cell receptor beta chains sequenced from a single sample in a study of identical twins. TCRdb reprocessed the 5' RACE reads with MiXCR, giving one entry per CDR3 protein. Here the sample spans under 300,000 distinct CDR3 sequences, about 14% being singletons. Material for sequencing was memory (CD45RO+) T cells sorted from blood. The receptors were sampled from a young woman in good health.

This clonotype was detected only a few times. The chain combines TRBV20-1 with TRBJ2-7; D uncertain. Germline assignment: CDR1 DFQATT and CDR2 SNEGSKA (reference sequence). The CDR3 has 11 amino acids. V lost 1 base and J 5 bases, leaving 6 bases between the germline ends. The CDR3 DNA is TGCAGTGCTAGAGCGGGTAACGAGCAGTACTTC. It codes for CSARAGNEQYF.

The sample holds a few counts of this clonotype. J is TRBJ1-1 and V is TRBV7-2; D call uncertain. V shed 3 bases and J shed 1 base, with 6 bases lying between them. This CDR3 is 13 amino acids long. Germline loops: CDR1 SGHTA, CDR2 FQGNSA. CDR3 sequence (DNA): TGTGCCAGCAGCTTTTTATGGAACACTGAAGCTTTCTTT. Translated: CASSFLWNTEAFF.

This clonotype was observed a few times. This chain connects TRBV14 to TRBJ2-5; 7 nucleotides line up with TRBD1. The germline V gene encodes CDR1 SGHDN and CDR2 FVKESK. J lost 0 bases, V lost 2 bases, and 9 bases had no gene match. The CDR3 spans 17 residues. CDR3 sequence reads: CASSQPTGASHQETQYF. In nucleotides, the CDR3 is TGTGCCAGCAGCCAACCTACAGGGGCCTCCCACCAAGAGACCCAGTACTTC.

CDR3 residues: CASSLAASGGRTTDNEQFF. Written as DNA, the CDR3 is TGTGCCAGCAGCTTAGCAGCTAGCGGGGGGCGGACGACCGACAATGAGCAGTTCTTC. The V call is TRBV11-1, the J call TRBJ2-1; 11 bases agree with TRBD2. After removal of 0 bases from V and 5 bases from J, the junction contained 12 bases not matched to a gene. This CDR3 is built from 19 residues. The germline V gene encodes CDR1 SGHAT and CDR2 FQDESV (reference sequence).

The rearrangement uses TRBV6-6 and TRBJ2-1; 7 bases fit TRBD1. V was clipped by 6 bases and J by 4 bases; unmatched bases: 3. The CDR3 spans 13 residues. Per the germline V gene, CDR1 is MNHNY and CDR2 is SVGAGI (reference sequence). The DNA for the CDR3 is TGTGCCAGCAGAAGGGACAGATACAATGAGCAGTTCTTC. This translates into CASRRDRYNEQFF.

This chain connects TRBV11-2 to TRBJ2-1; D is possibly TRBD2 (6 bases). The CDR3 extends over 13 amino acids. CDR1 is SGHAT and CDR2 is FQNNGV in the germline V gene. V shed 1 base and J shed 9 bases, with 10 bases lying between them. This chain's CDR3 is CASSLGWRGEQFF. Here the CDR3 DNA reads TGTGCCAGCAGCTTAGGGTGGCGGGGTGAGCAGTTCTTC.

V usage is TRBV7-2 and J usage is TRBJ1-4; no firm D call. The CDR3 runs to 12 residues. Germline V gene lookup returns CDR1 SGHTA and CDR2 FQGNSA. V lost 6 bases and J 8 bases, leaving 10 bases between the germline ends. CDR3 bases: TGTGCCAGCAGAGAAACGGGAGAAAAACTGTTTTTT. Translation gives CASRETGEKLFF.

This clonotype appeared a few times. The junction departs from germline at one end; a sequencing error may be responsible. J is TRBJ2-5 and V is TRBV7-7; the D is unclear. Germline V gene lookup returns CDR1 SSHAT and CDR2 FNYEAQ (reference sequence). The CDR3 sequence is 13 residues long. CDR3 nucleotides: TGTGCTAGCAGCCGTGGACCCCAGGAGACCCAGTACTTC. Its protein product is CASSRGPQETQYF.

This clonotype has ten or more counts. CDR3 protein: CASRTFFTVLHF. The CDR3, as DNA: TGTGCCAGCCGGACGTTTTTCACGGTCCTCCACTTT. The rearrangement joins TRBV28 to TRBJ1-6, with D unresolved. The CDR3 runs 12 residues. With 8 bases removed from V and 15 bases from J, the gap between germline ends came to 17 bases. The germline V gene encodes CDR1 MDHEN and CDR2 SYDVKM.

The V gene is TRBV14, the J gene TRBJ2-5, with D possibly matching TRBD1 (5 bases). Per germline, CDR1 SGHDN and CDR2 FVKESK. Trimming left V 1 base short and J 2 bases short, with 5 bases between. This CDR3 is 13 amino acids long. The CDR3 nucleotides are TGTGCCAGCAGCCAAGGGACACAAGAGACCCAGTACTTC. Its protein is CASSQGTQETQYF.

This clonotype was observed a handful of times. This chain joins TRBV12-3 or TRBV12-4 and TRBJ2-1, with 7 positions matching TRBD2. The V and J ends lost 2 bases and 6 bases, in that order; junction bases with no gene match: 7. The CDR3 length is 15 residues. The DNA for the CDR3 is TGTGCCAGCAGTTTAAGGGAGGGCCTGCTCAATGAGCAGTTCTTC. This sequence encodes CASSLREGLLNEQFF.

The table lists this clonotype with many counts. This chain joins TRBV7-9 and TRBJ2-3; D is unresolved. The CDR3 totals 15 residues. CDR1 SEHNR and CDR2 FQNEAQ come from the germline V gene (reference sequence). Trimming removed 5 bases from V and 1 base from J, with 13 bases in between. The CDR3 protein is CASSPRDRGTDTQYF. DNA for the CDR3: TGTGCCAGCAGCCCCCGAGATAGGGGCACAGATACGCAGTATTTT.

In its sample, this clonotype was seen a few times. This chain's CDR3 is CASSLLGSSYEQYF. CDR3 DNA: TGTGCCAGCAGCTTGTTGGGCAGCTCCTACGAGCAGTACTTC. V and J are TRBV7-3 and TRBJ2-7; no definite D call. V lost 3 bases and J 0 bases, leaving 9 bases between the germline ends. The CDR3 length is 14 residues. Germline V gives CDR1 SGHTA, CDR2 FQGTGA.

J is TRBJ2-5 and V is TRBV11-2; D perhaps matches TRBD1 (6 bases). The CDR3 is 18 residues long. Germline CDR1 SGHAT, CDR2 FQNNGV. V was cut by 3 bases and J by 3 bases, with 23 bases left in between. This CDR3 is CASSLGARSDSLEETQYF. For the CDR3, the DNA is TGTGCCAGCAGCTTGGGGGCCCGGTCGGACAGCCTGGAAGAGACCCAGTACTTC.

Concerning this clonotype itself: The junction and the germline gene differ at one end; a read error may be behind it. CDR3 bases: TGCAGTGCTAGGACGTACAGTGAGCAGTTCTTC. Translated: CSARTYSEQFF. The chain has TRBV20-1 and TRBJ2-1; unclear D gene. The CDR3 has 11 residues. Germline V CDR1 and CDR2: DFQATT, SNEGSKA (reference sequence).

The gene calls are TRBV12-3 or TRBV12-4 and TRBJ1-1; D call uncertain. The CDR3 loop spans 15 amino acids. V was clipped by 5 bases and J by 0 bases, with 13 bases between them. CDR3 nucleotides: TGTGCCAGCAGTGTTCATGAGGACCTGAACACTGAAGCTTTCTTT. Residues: CASSVHEDLNTEAFF.

This sequence joins TRBV2 and TRBJ2-2; D uncertain. CDR1 SNHLY and CDR2 FYNNEI come from the germline V gene. V was trimmed by 2 bases and J by 5 bases, leaving 6 bases between them. The CDR3 contains 13 residues. The CDR3 bases are TGTGCCAGCAGTGAACCTTGGACCGGGGAGCTGTTTTTT. Translating gives CASSEPWTGELFF.

This chain joins TRBV6-1 and TRBJ1-2, with D unresolved. The CDR3 totals 14 residues. The V end lost 1 base, the J end lost 3 bases, and 9 bases lay between the germline ends. Germline loops: CDR1 MNHNS, CDR2 SASEGT. CDR3 DNA sequence: TGTGCCAGCAGTGAAGGGGAGGAGTACTATGGCTACACCTTC. Translation: CASSEGEEYYGYTF.

This clonotype was seen a few times. This chain links TRBV6-2 or TRBV6-3 with TRBJ2-2; TRBD2 might be the D (6 bases). The V and J ends lost 2 bases and 4 bases respectively, with 11 bases between them. This CDR3 is 15 amino acids long. Germline values: CDR1 MNHEY, CDR2 SVGEGT. The CDR3 bases are TGTGCCAGCAGTTACGGGGGTAGCGGCACCGGGGAGCTGTTTTTT. It codes for CASSYGGSGTGELFF.

This clonotype was observed a handful of times. In DNA, the CDR3 is TGCAGTGTGGGGAGGGCCCCGAATCAGCCCCAGCATTTT. This translates into CSVGRAPNQPQHF. The J gene is TRBJ1-5, the V gene TRBV20-1, with D uncertain. The CDR3 length is 13 residues. CDR1 is DFQATT, CDR2 SNEGSKA, per germline (reference sequence). Trimming stripped 7 bases from V and 4 bases from J, with 14 bases between.

This chain connects TRBV14 to TRBJ2-7, with D tentatively TRBD2 (7 bases). The CDR3 is made up of 15 amino acids. Germline V gene data show CDR1 as SGHDN and CDR2 as FVKESK. V was shortened by 4 bases and J by 2 bases, with 15 bases between the two germline ends. The CDR3 bases are TGTGCCAGCAGCCGCACCGGGCGGGGGCCCTACGAGCAGTACTTC. This translates into CASSRTGRGPYEQYF.

V and J are TRBV12-3 or TRBV12-4 and TRBJ2-7, with 7 bases matching TRBD2. CDR3 length: 14 residues. Trimming at V came to 3 bases and at J to 3 bases, leaving 5 bases not matched to a gene. Here the CDR3 DNA reads TGTGCCAGCAGTTTTGGCGGGAGCTTCTACGAGCAGTACTTC. It translates to CASSFGGSFYEQYF.

This clonotype was detected ten times or more. The rearrangement uses TRBV7-9 and TRBJ1-1; D remains ambiguous. This CDR3 spans 13 amino acids. V was trimmed by 6 bases and J by 4 bases, leaving 12 bases between them. CDR1 is SEHNR and CDR2 is FQNEAQ in the germline V gene (reference sequence). The CDR3 nucleotides are TGTGCCAGCAGGAGGGAGGAGGGCACTGAAGCTTTCTTT. Amino acid sequence: CASRREEGTEAFF.

The sample holds many counts of this clonotype. This chain uses TRBV18 with TRBJ1-2; the match to TRBD1 covers 9 bases. CDR3 length equals 17 residues. Germline CDR1 is KGHSH and CDR2 is LQKENI. V was pared by 1 base and J by 8 bases, with 14 bases of the junction left unmatched. CDR3 residues: CASSPLTPGQGEYGYTF. CDR3 sequence (DNA): TGTGCCAGCTCACCACTGACCCCGGGACAGGGAGAGTACGGCTACACCTTC.

This clonotype was seen repeatedly, ten times or more. V usage is TRBV20-1 and J usage is TRBJ2-1, with a possible D match to TRBD1 (6 bases). Per germline, CDR1 DFQATT and CDR2 SNEGSKA (reference sequence). V was clipped by 6 bases and J by 15 bases, with 24 bases between them. The CDR3 sequence is 13 residues long. The CDR3 here is CSAYVGSRGGRFF. DNA of the CDR3: TGCAGTGCCTACGTAGGGTCCAGAGGGGGACGGTTCTTC.

This clonotype was counted between two and nine times. The rearrangement joins TRBV7-2 to TRBJ2-7; tentative D call: TRBD2 (6 bases). V lost 5 bases, J lost 0 bases, and 17 bases lay in between. CDR3 size: 16 residues. Germline V gene data show CDR1 as SGHTA and CDR2 as FQGNSA. This CDR3 reads CASSLFGSLSSYEQYF. DNA of the CDR3: TGTGCCAGCAGCCTCTTCGGGAGCCTGAGCTCCTACGAGCAGTACTTC. Drawing the rest from reference TRBV7-2 and TRBJ2-7, the complete variable domain is GAGVSQSPSNKVTEKGKDVELRCDPISGHTALYWYRQSLGQGLEFLIYFQGNSAPDKSGLPSDRFSAERTGGSVSTLTIQRTQQEDSAVYLCASSLFGSLSSYEQYFGPGTRLTVT.

The chain has TRBV11-2 and TRBJ2-1, with 8 nucleotides matching TRBD2. CDR1 SGHAT and CDR2 FQNNGV come from the germline V gene. Unmatched junction bases numbered 12, after V lost 4 bases and J lost 7 bases. This CDR3 is 16 amino acids long. In nucleotides, the CDR3 is TGTGCCAGCAGCTCCCTCGGGCGGGAGGTTTCGAATGAGCAGTTCTTC. Its translation: CASSSLGREVSNEQFF. Based on the CDR3 plus reference TRBV11-2 and TRBJ2-1, the full variable domain is EAGVAQSPRYKIIEKRQSVAFWCNPISGHATLYWYQQILGQGPKLLIQFQNNGVVDDSQLPKDRFSAERLKGVDSTLKIQPAKLEDSAVYLCASSSLGREVSNEQFFGPGTRLTVL.

This clonotype has a count of ten or more. The chain combines TRBV7-9 with TRBJ2-1, with unresolved D. Germline V lookup: CDR1 SEHNR, CDR2 FQNEAQ (reference sequence). The CDR3 consists of 12 residues. Trimming left V 5 bases short and J 9 bases short, with 11 bases between. CDR3 sequence (DNA): TGTGCCAGCAGCCCCAGTTTATCTGAGCAGTTCTTC. Translating gives CASSPSLSEQFF.

This clonotype occurred a few times. The chain employs TRBV3-1 and TRBJ2-7; 7 bases line up with TRBD1. Germline lookup yields CDR1 LGHDT and CDR2 YNNKEL (reference sequence). There are 17 residues in the CDR3. The ends lost 0 bases at V and 4 bases at J; junction bases unmatched: 12. The chain's CDR3 is CASSQETTGVEGYEQYF. For the CDR3, the DNA is TGTGCCAGCAGCCAAGAGACAACAGGGGTTGAAGGATACGAGCAGTACTTC.

This clonotype was found once. This may stem from a read error, because a much larger clone lies one nucleotide away. This chain connects TRBV5-1 to TRBJ2-7, with D possibly being TRBD1 or TRBD2 (5 bases each). CDR3 length equals 16 residues. Trimming took off 3 bases at V and 4 bases at J, with 20 bases between the two ends. Germline V lookup: CDR1 SGHRS, CDR2 YFSETQ. This CDR3 is CASSSNPPRGRYEQYF. CDR3 in DNA: TGCGCCAGCAGCTCGAATCCACCGAGGGGTCGGTACGAGCAGTACTTC.